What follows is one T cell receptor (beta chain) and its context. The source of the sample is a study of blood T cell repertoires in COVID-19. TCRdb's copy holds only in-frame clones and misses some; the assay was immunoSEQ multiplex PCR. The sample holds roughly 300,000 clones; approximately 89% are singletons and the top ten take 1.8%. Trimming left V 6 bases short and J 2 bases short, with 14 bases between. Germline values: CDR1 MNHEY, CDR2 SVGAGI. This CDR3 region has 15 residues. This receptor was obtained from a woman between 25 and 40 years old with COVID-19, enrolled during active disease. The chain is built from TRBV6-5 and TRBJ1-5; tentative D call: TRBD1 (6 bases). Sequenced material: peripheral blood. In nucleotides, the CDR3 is TGTGCCAGCAGGGATTCAGGGGCAGGCAATCAGCCCCAGCATTTT. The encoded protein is CASRDSGAGNQPQHF.